These 30 T cell receptor beta chains were all obtained from the same sample, sequenced in a study of blood T cells in healthy people across ages. With a J-beta primer mix and a sample-barcoded 5' primer, a second PCR ran about 7 to 12 cycles. TCRdb called the 5' RACE reads again in MiXCR, with one record for every CDR3 protein. The data contain approximately 810,000 distinct CDR3 sequences, more than 25% of them singletons. Sequencing was performed on blood. All receptors derive from an elderly woman in good health.

In the case of this clonotype: A much bigger clone sits one base away, suggesting this may be a read error. This chain connects TRBV4-3 to TRBJ2-1; D may be TRBD2 (6 bases). Trimming cost V 2 bases and J 8 bases, with 13 bases left between them. This CDR3 contains 14 residues. Germline CDR1 reads LGHNA; CDR2 reads YSLEER. The CDR3 region has the DNA TGCGCCAGCAGCCAAAGCGGGCTAGACGATGAGCAGTTCTTC. It translates to CASSQSGLDDEQFF.

This clonotype was counted at least ten times. This chain connects TRBV12-3 or TRBV12-4 to TRBJ1-6; D call uncertain. The CDR3 loop spans 14 amino acids. Trimming left V 4 bases short and J 0 bases short, with 4 bases between. The CDR3 loop reads CASSSSSYNSPLHF. The CDR3 DNA follows: TGTGCCAGCAGTTCAAGCTCCTATAATTCACCCCTCCACTTT.

This clonotype came up many times. The chain couples TRBV5-1 to TRBJ2-7, with D perhaps TRBD1 (6 bases). The CDR3 is 13 amino acids. V gave up 0 bases and J gave up 3 bases, with 7 bases separating them. Germline-derived CDR1 and CDR2 are SGHRS and YFSETQ. CDR3 sequence reads: CASSLGDIYEQYF. For the CDR3, the DNA is TGCGCCAGCAGCTTGGGGGACATCTACGAGCAGTACTTC.

This clonotype showed up just a few times. This rearrangement joins TRBV9 to TRBJ1-5; D uncertain. The length of the CDR3 is 15 residues. CDR1 is SGDLS, CDR2 YYNGEE, per germline. V shed 7 bases and J shed 3 bases, with 17 bases lying between them. CDR3 DNA sequence: TGTGCCAGCGGAGCCAGCGGACTGTCCAATCAGCCCCAGCATTTT. This gives the protein CASGASGLSNQPQHF.

V and J are TRBV27 and TRBJ1-5, with 7 bases identical to TRBD1. J was trimmed by 1 base and V by 5 bases; bases with no gene match: 8. Germline V gene lookup returns CDR1 MNHEY and CDR2 SMNVEV (reference sequence). The CDR3 spans 16 residues. The CDR3 nucleotides read TGTGCCAGCAGTACCTCTCAGGGGGAAAGCAATCAGCCCCAGCATTTT. It specifies CASSTSQGESNQPQHF.

The genes are TRBV7-2 and TRBJ2-3, with D maybe TRBD2 (6 bases). Germline V gene data show CDR1 as SGHTA and CDR2 as FQGNSA. V was pared by 5 bases and J by 7 bases, with 13 bases between. The CDR3 is 13 residues long. The CDR3 reads CASSRDSVNTQYF. CDR3 DNA: TGTGCCAGCAGCCGGGACTCCGTAAATACGCAGTATTTT.

The rearrangement uses TRBV7-2 and TRBJ2-5; D might be TRBD1 (5 bases). V dropped 4 bases and J dropped 13 bases, with 16 bases sitting between them. The CDR3 loop spans 12 amino acids. Per the germline V gene, CDR1 is SGHTA and CDR2 is FQGNSA. The CDR3 region has the DNA TGTGCCAGCAGCTCAGGGCTCCACGAGCGGTACTTC. It is translated as CASSSGLHERYF.

The V gene is TRBV5-5, the J gene TRBJ1-5; 8 nucleotides agree with TRBD1. Trimming cost V 3 bases and J 0 bases; bases outside gene matches: 5. Germline V gene sequence: CDR1 SGHKS, CDR2 YYEKEE (reference sequence). The CDR3 consists of 16 residues. The CDR3 sequence: CASSSGQGNSNQPQHF. CDR3 in DNA: TGTGCCAGCAGCTCAGGACAGGGCAATAGCAATCAGCCCCAGCATTTT.

Concerning this clonotype itself: Sequence at one end of the junction differs from germline and may be a read error. The chain carries TRBV12-3 or TRBV12-4 and TRBJ2-3, with 8 bases that match TRBD1. The CDR3 sequence is 15 residues long. The CDR3 region has the DNA TGTGCCAGCAGTTACGACAGGGGAAGAGCAGATATGCAGTATTTT. Its translation is CASSYDRGRADMQYF.

This clonotype was observed many times. This chain joins TRBV20-1 and TRBJ1-2; D unclear. This CDR3 is 13 amino acids long. The V and J ends lost 3 bases and 0 bases respectively, with 8 bases between them. Per germline, CDR1 DFQATT and CDR2 SNEGSKA (reference sequence). The CDR3 reads CSASWGANYGYTF. The DNA for the CDR3 is TGCAGTGCTAGCTGGGGAGCTAACTATGGCTACACCTTC.

The table lists this clonotype with a few counts. The chain is built from TRBV12-3 or TRBV12-4 and TRBJ1-5; the D gene is possibly TRBD1 (5 bases). CDR3 size: 15 residues. The V end was cut by 6 bases, the J end by 6 bases, with 18 bases between. The CDR3 DNA sequence: TGTGCCAGCAGGTCGACAACGGGGGGTAGTCAGCCCCAGCATTTT. As protein: CASRSTTGGSQPQHF.

This clonotype was observed at least ten times. The chain recombines TRBV18 with TRBJ2-7; no clear D. Germline lookup yields CDR1 KGHSH and CDR2 LQKENI. Trimming left V 5 bases short and J 9 bases short, with 8 bases between. CDR3 size: 10 residues. CDR3 sequence reads: CASSTVGQYF. In DNA, the CDR3 is TGTGCCAGCTCAACAGTCGGGCAGTACTTC.

The chain uses TRBV6-2 or TRBV6-3 and TRBJ1-6; D remains ambiguous. The CDR3 runs to 15 residues. CDR1 and CDR2 from the germline V gene are MNHEY and SVGEGT. Trimming shortened V by 6 bases and J by 7 bases, and 16 bases separated the two germline ends. The DNA of the CDR3 is TGTGCCAGCAGCTTCCGGGATCTGGGGAATTCACCCCTCCACTTT. It yields the protein CASSFRDLGNSPLHF.

The sample holds many counts of this clonotype. The chain links TRBV30 to TRBJ1-2, with D perhaps TRBD1 (6 bases). This CDR3 comprises 11 residues. V was shortened by 7 bases and J by 4 bases, with 10 bases between the two germline ends. Per germline, CDR1 GTSNPN and CDR2 SVGIG (reference sequence). The DNA for the CDR3 is TGTGCCTCCCACAGGGCCTATGGCTACACCTTC. Its protein product is CASHRAYGYTF.

This clonotype was seen a few times. The chain is built from TRBV12-3 or TRBV12-4 and TRBJ1-1; D not resolved. This CDR3 comprises 13 residues. V lost 4 bases and J lost 1, with 7 bases in between. The CDR3 DNA follows: TGTGCCAGCAGTTGGACCCGGAACACTGAAGCTTTCTTT. Residues: CASSWTRNTEAFF.

This clonotype showed up just a few times. The chain has TRBV7-2 and TRBJ2-2; D is undetermined. V gave up 1 base and J gave up 3 bases, with 12 bases separating them. Germline CDR1 and CDR2: SGHTA and FQGNSA. CDR3 size: 16 residues. The chain's CDR3 is CASSLGAGFYTGELFF. The DNA of the CDR3 is TGTGCCAGCAGCTTAGGGGCAGGATTCTACACCGGGGAGCTGTTTTTT. Full variable domain (outside the CDR3, taken from reference TRBV7-2 and TRBJ2-2): GAGVSQSPSNKVTEKGKDVELRCDPISGHTALYWYRQSLGQGLEFLIYFQGNSAPDKSGLPSDRFSAERTGGSVSTLTIQRTQQEDSAVYLCASSLGAGFYTGELFFGEGSRLTVL.

V is TRBV7-6 and J is TRBJ1-3, with D tentatively TRBD1 (5 bases). Germline CDR1 is SGHVS and CDR2 is FNYEAQ. Trimming stripped 5 bases from V and 6 bases from J, with 14 bases between. The CDR3 extends over 14 amino acids. CDR3 sequence: CASSGTGAVNTIYF. Here the CDR3 DNA reads TGTGCCAGCAGCGGAACCGGGGCGGTAAACACCATATATTTT.

This clonotype was seen many times. One end of the junction varies from germline; a read error may be responsible. The chain couples TRBV12-3 or TRBV12-4 to TRBJ2-3; no reliable D call. The length of the CDR3 is 15 residues. CDR3 DNA sequence: TGTGCCAGCAGTTTCGGCAGCCTGAGCGCAGATGCGCAGTATTTT. The encoded protein is CASSFGSLSADAQYF.

This clonotype was found many times. CDR3 bases: TGCGCCAGCAGCTCCTTGGGAGAGAACACTGAAGCTTTCTTT. Protein product: CASSSLGENTEAFF. The chain carries TRBV5-1 and TRBJ1-1; D is undetermined. Per germline, CDR1 SGHRS and CDR2 YFSETQ. The length of the CDR3 is 14 residues. V dropped 3 bases and J dropped 1 base, with 10 bases sitting between them.

This clonotype was seen repeatedly, ten times or more. The gene calls are TRBV6-1 and TRBJ2-5, with D possibly being TRBD1 (6 bases). CDR3 size: 13 residues. Germline-derived CDR1 and CDR2 are MNHNS and SASEGT. The V and J ends lost 4 bases and 1 base respectively, with 7 bases between them. CDR3 coding DNA: TGTGCCAGCAGTGCACAGGGCCAAGAGACCCAGTACTTC. Translated: CASSAQGQETQYF.

This clonotype was counted at least ten times. The CDR3 region is CSAVLDRAQFF. The CDR3 nucleotides read TGCAGTGCTGTCCTGGACAGGGCGCAGTTCTTC. The gene calls are TRBV20-1 and TRBJ2-1, with TRBD1 matching over 8 bases. J lost 12 bases, V lost 5 bases, and 6 bases had no gene match. The CDR3 is 11 residues long. Germline V lookup: CDR1 DFQATT, CDR2 SNEGSKA (reference sequence).

V is TRBV10-1 and J is TRBJ2-3, with D possibly matching TRBD2 (7 bases). The CDR3 is made up of 14 amino acids. Per germline, CDR1 WNHNN and CDR2 SYGVQD (reference sequence). V lost 8 bases and J 5 bases, leaving 17 bases between the germline ends. DNA of the CDR3: TGCGCCAGCGGGCTGGGGGGGCCGGGAGATACGCAGTATTTT. It yields the protein CASGLGGPGDTQYF.

The CDR3 region is CASSKGRALLGRAPSGYGYTF. In DNA, the CDR3 is TGTGCCAGCAGCAAAGGACGGGCTTTGCTGGGCAGGGCCCCTTCTGGATATGGCTACACCTTC. This chain uses TRBV21-1 with TRBJ1-2. TRBV21-1 is a pseudogene. The length of the CDR3 is 21 residues.

This clonotype occurred a few times. The V and J genes are TRBV7-9 and TRBJ2-2, with D maybe TRBD2 (6 bases). V lost 8 bases, J lost 2 bases, and 12 bases lay in between. The CDR3 sequence is 14 residues long. Germline V gives CDR1 SEHNR, CDR2 FQNEAQ (reference sequence). CDR3 sequence: CASDQRVNTGELFF. The CDR3 nucleotides read TGTGCCAGCGATCAGCGGGTAAACACCGGGGAGCTGTTTTTT.

This clonotype was detected ten times or more. The chain joins TRBV10-1 to TRBJ2-3, with D possibly matching TRBD1 (5 bases). Trimming removed 5 bases from V and 6 bases from J, with 18 bases in between. The CDR3 contains 15 residues. Per the germline V gene, CDR1 is WNHNN and CDR2 is SYGVQD (reference sequence). CDR3 sequence (DNA): TGCGCCAGCAGTTCTGGCTCGCTGACAGCGGATACGCAGTATTTT. Protein: CASSSGSLTADTQYF.

This clonotype was seen a few times. This chain uses TRBV27 with TRBJ2-2, with 9 nucleotides matching TRBD2. This CDR3 comprises 15 residues. Per the germline V gene, CDR1 is MNHEY and CDR2 is SMNVEV (reference sequence). J gave up 7 bases and V 3 bases, and 6 bases lay outside the gene matches. The CDR3 spells CASSFRTSAGGELFF. CDR3 nucleotide sequence: TGTGCCAGCAGTTTTAGGACTAGCGCTGGCGGGGAGCTGTTTTTT.

The V and J genes are TRBV13 and TRBJ1-4, with 11 positions matching TRBD1. Germline V CDR1 and CDR2: PRHDT, FYEKMQ (reference sequence). The CDR3 totals 17 residues. The junction had 4 bases not matched to a gene; V was cut back by 4 bases and J by 0 bases. The CDR3 reads CASSSRDRGSTNEKLFF. The CDR3, as DNA: TGTGCCAGCAGCTCAAGGGACAGGGGGTCAACTAATGAAAAACTGTTTTTT.

The chain recombines TRBV6-1 with TRBJ2-1; 7 bases agree with TRBD2. V dropped 4 bases and J dropped 7; count of bases not matched to a gene: 10. The CDR3 length is 15 residues. Germline CDR1 is MNHNS and CDR2 is SASEGT. The CDR3: CASSASREGWNEQFF. For the CDR3, the DNA is TGTGCCAGCAGTGCTTCCAGGGAGGGGTGGAATGAGCAGTTCTTC.

Details on this clonotype: This may be a read error, as it is one base from a much larger clone. The chain employs TRBV11-2 and TRBJ2-1; no definite D call. The CDR3 has 14 amino acids. The germline gives CDR1 SGHAT, CDR2 FQNNGV. V shed 1 base and J shed 3 bases, with 7 bases lying between them. CDR3 loop: CASSLVVDYNEQFF. DNA of the CDR3: TGTGCCAGCAGCTTAGTAGTCGACTACAATGAGCAGTTCTTC. Supplemented by reference TRBV11-2 and TRBJ2-1, the full variable domain reads EAGVAQSPRYKIIEKRQSVAFWCNPISGHATLYWYQQILGQGPKLLIQFQNNGVVDDSQLPKDRFSAERLKGVDSTLKIQPAKLEDSAVYLCASSLVVDYNEQFFGPGTRLTVL.

On this clonotype: The junction differs from germline at one of its ends, possibly a read error. This chain links TRBV3-1 with TRBJ2-1; tentative D call: TRBD2 (5 bases). The germline V gene has CDR1 LGHDT and CDR2 YNNKEL (reference sequence). The CDR3 totals 15 residues. Here the CDR3 reads CAGSQVRLTANEQFF. The CDR3 region has the DNA TGTGCCGGCAGCCAAGTGCGACTAACGGCCAATGAGCAGTTCTTC.